Each of the 2 T cell receptor beta chains below was sequenced from the same sample in a study of blood T cell repertoires in COVID-19. The protocol was immunoSEQ multiplex PCR, while the TCRdb copy is restricted to in-frame clones and leaves out a portion. The table records 150,000 to 200,000 clones, about 80% of them present only once. The sample consisted of PBMCs or T cells enriched from blood (not recorded which). These receptors came from a man in his forties who had recovered from COVID-19.

The V call is TRBV4-1, the J call TRBJ1-5; D uncertain. CDR1 is MGHRA and CDR2 is YSYEKL in the germline V gene. This CDR3 region has 17 residues. V was shortened by 2 bases and J by 5 bases, with 19 bases between the two germline ends. The CDR3 loop is CASSQQAGPLGYQPQHF. CDR3 in DNA: TGCGCCAGCAGCCAACAAGCAGGCCCCTTGGGTTATCAGCCCCAGCATTTT.

This clone was recorded once. This chain connects TRBV19 to TRBJ2-2; 9 positions match TRBD1. J lost 5 bases, V lost 5 bases, and 0 bases had no gene match. CDR1 and CDR2 from the germline V gene are LNHDA and SQIVND (reference sequence). CDR3 length: 13 amino acids. Written as DNA, the CDR3 is TGTGCCAGTAGTGGACAGGGGACCGGGGAGCTGTTTTTT. It is translated as CASSGQGTGELFF.